This T cell receptor (beta chain) originates from a study of CD8 T cells in ankylosing spondylitis (TCRdb year 2017). Notes on the research overall: The study set out to find disease-linked TCR variants by profiling T cell receptor beta repertoires in ankylosing spondylitis patients and healthy donors. Samples of peripheral blood were taken, and for ankylosing spondylitis patients, synovial fluid was collected as well. In total, the full study cohort was made up of 85 to 140 healthy donors and 25 or so ankylosing spondylitis patients. What the authors observed across the whole study: According to the report, matched synovial fluid samples from ankylosing spondylitis patients were significantly enriched for the disease-linked clones. Some motif variants had previously been reported in the synovial fluid and blood of reactive arthritis patients, which suggests shared mechanisms of disease initiation. A CD8+ phenotype was shown by the disease-linked clones, which were found at relatively low frequencies in peripheral blood. Blood from ankylosing spondylitis patients appeared to be characterized by a TCR beta motif made up of several highly homologous amino acid variants.

Reads for this sample came from an Illumina HiSeq 2500. Quantitative 5'-RACE with molecular barcodes was used to prepare TCR beta libraries. As for the authors' bioinformatics: A new computational method based on a probabilistic model of VDJ rearrangement was used to identify disease-linked TCR variants. TCRdb reran the public reads through fastp at Q25 and MiXCR, keeping productive beta chains. Each CDR3 protein appears once, grouped with its most common genes and DNA. TCRdb, not the original authors, processed these V and J calls. The sample table shows 250,000 or so distinct CDR3 sequences, and roughly 25% are seen once. The leading ten clones occupy approximately 0.61% of the sample. Notes on this clonotype: The antigen it recognizes is unknown. No qualities accompany the bases; no much larger clone lies one base away.

From the cysteine through the phenylalanine, the CDR3 covers 15 amino acids. Only CDR3 DNA remains: 45 bases, in frame from the first base. From a lookup of the germline V gene, CDR1 and CDR2 are SGHTA and FQGNSA. At the junction V is shortened by 7 bases and J by 0 bases, with 13 bases in between. Recombination connected TRBV7-2 to TRBJ2-1; TRBD1 is possibly the D segment (6 matching bases). The specimen was blood, either unsorted or a sorted T cell fraction (not recorded which). The clonotype was recovered from a male donor with ankylosing spondylitis or in good health (not recorded which). The CDR3 has the sequence CASNLGQSSYNEQFF. In nucleotide form, the sequence is TGTGCCAGCAACCTCGGACAGAGCTCCTACAATGAGCAGTTCTTC.